This T cell receptor beta chain stems from a study of blood T cell repertoires in COVID-19. Study details: Donors in the United States, Italy and Spain gave samples during acute or convalescent COVID-19. In each case, the material was cDNA or gDNA derived from T cells, B-cell-depleted T cells, or PBMCs.

The repertoire was sequenced with immunoSEQ multiplex PCR; TCRdb's copy has only in-frame clones and lacks some. The sample lists some 320,000 clones; approximately 89% were seen once. Everyone who took part was 18 to 89 years old, and they came from about 25 US areas. Within 2 weeks of study entry, exposed participants had contacted a PCR-confirmed or clinician-diagnosed COVID-19 case. With 10 bases removed from V and 5 bases from J, the gap between germline ends came to 17 bases. Germline V gives CDR1 LNHDA, CDR2 SQIVND (reference sequence). This CDR3 is built from 14 residues. The receptor's source is a woman aged 50 to 65 who had been exposed to COVID-19. This chain connects TRBV19 to TRBJ2-2, with D tentatively TRBD2 (5 bases). The sequencing input was PBMCs or T cells enriched from blood (not recorded which). The CDR3: CAIRSPGRTGELFF. The CDR3 bases are TGTGCCATCCGAAGCCCTGGGAGAACCGGGGAGCTGTTTTTT.